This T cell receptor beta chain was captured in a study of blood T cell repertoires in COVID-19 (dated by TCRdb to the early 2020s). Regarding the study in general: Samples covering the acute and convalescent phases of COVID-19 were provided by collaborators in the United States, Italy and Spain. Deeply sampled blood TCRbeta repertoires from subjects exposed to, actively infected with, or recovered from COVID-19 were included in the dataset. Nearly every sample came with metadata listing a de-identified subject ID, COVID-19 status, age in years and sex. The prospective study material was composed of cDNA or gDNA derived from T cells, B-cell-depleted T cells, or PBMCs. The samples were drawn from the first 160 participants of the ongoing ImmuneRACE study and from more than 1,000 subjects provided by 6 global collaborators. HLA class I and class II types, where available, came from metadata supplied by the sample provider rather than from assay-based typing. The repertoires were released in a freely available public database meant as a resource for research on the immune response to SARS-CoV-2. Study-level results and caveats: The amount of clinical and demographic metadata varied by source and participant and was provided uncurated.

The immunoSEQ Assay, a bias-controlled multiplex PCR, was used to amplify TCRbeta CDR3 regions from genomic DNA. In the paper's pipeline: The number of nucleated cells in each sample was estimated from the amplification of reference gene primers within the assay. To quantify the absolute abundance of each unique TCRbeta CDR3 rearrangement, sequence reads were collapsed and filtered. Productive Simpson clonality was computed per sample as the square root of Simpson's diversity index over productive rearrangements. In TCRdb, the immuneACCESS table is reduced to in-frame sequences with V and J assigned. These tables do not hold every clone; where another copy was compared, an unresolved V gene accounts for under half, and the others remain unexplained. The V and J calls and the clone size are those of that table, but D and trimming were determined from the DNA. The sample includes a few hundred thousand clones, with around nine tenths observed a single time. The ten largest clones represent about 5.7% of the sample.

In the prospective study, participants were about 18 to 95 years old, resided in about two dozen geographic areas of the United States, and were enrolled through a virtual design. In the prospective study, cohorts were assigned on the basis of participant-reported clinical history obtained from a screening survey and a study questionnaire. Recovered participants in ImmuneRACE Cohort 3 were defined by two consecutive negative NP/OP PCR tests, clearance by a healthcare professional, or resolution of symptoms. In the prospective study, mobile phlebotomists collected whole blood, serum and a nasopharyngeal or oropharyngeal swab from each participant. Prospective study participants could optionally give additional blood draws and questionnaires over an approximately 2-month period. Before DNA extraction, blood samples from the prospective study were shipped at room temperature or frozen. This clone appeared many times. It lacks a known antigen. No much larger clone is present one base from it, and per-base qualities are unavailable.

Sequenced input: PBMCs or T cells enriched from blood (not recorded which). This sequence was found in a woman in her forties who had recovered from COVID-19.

The nucleotides are TGTGCCAGTAGTACCTCAGCGGGAGGGCCCTACGAGCAGTACTTC. This yields the protein CASSTSAGGPYEQYF. The rearranged segments are TRBV19 and TRBJ2-7, and 10 junction bases match TRBD2. Reading from cysteine to phenylalanine, the CDR3 counts 15 amino acids. Only the CDR3 DNA stays, 45 bases, in frame from base 1. The junction shows trimming of 4 bases on V and 2 bases on J, and the gene matches do not reach 5 bases of it. The germline V gene (reference sequence) supplies CDR1 LNHDA and CDR2 SQIVND. Reference TRBV19 and TRBJ2-7 genes cover what lies past the CDR3, so the full variable domain is DGGITQSPKYLFRKEGQNVTLSCEQNLNHDAMYWYRQDPGQGLRLIYYSQIVNDFQKGDIAEGYSVSREKKESFPLTVTSAQKNPTAFYLCASSTSAGGPYEQYFGPGTRLTVT.